This passage covers 16 T cell receptor beta chains from one sample sequenced in a study of T-cell memory formation after mild COVID-19. TCRdb ran MiXCR on the 5' RACE reads and lists one entry per CDR3 protein. This table holds roughly 58,000 distinct CDR3 sequences, 9% to 9.5% found once. Material: PBMCs or a T cell subset sorted from them (not recorded which). These receptors were obtained from a man younger than 35 who had mild COVID-19 (a few samples of this study predate the infection). Cell type and time point are not known.

This chain connects TRBV29-1 to TRBJ2-5; perhaps TRBD1 as D (6 bases). Germline loops: CDR1 SQVTM, CDR2 ANQGSEA. The CDR3 spans 14 residues. V was shortened by 4 bases and J by 3 bases, with 15 bases between the two germline ends. The CDR3 coding sequence is TGCAGCGTTGCAACAGGGTTGGAGGAAGAGACCCAGTACTTC. Amino acid sequence: CSVATGLEEETQYF. The full variable domain, in which reference TRBV29-1 and TRBJ2-5 provide the parts outside the CDR3, is SAVISQKPSRDICQRGTSLTIQCQVDSQVTMMFWYRQQPGQSLTLIATANQGSEATYESGFVIDKFPISRPNLTFSTLTVSNMSPEDSSIYLCSVATGLEEETQYFGPGTRLLVL.

This clonotype was counted many times. The genes are TRBV20-1 and TRBJ2-7, with 7 positions matching TRBD1. This CDR3 has 14 amino acids. The trim removed 0 bases at V and 3 bases at J, leaving 5 bases unmatched. Germline V gene data show CDR1 as DFQATT and CDR2 as SNEGSKA (reference sequence). The DNA of the CDR3 is TGCAGTGCTAGAGATAGGGACAGCTACTACGAGCAGTACTTC. Its translation is CSARDRDSYYEQYF.

This clonotype was found many times. The rearrangement links TRBV20-1 to TRBJ1-1; D is uncertain. Germline CDR1 DFQATT, CDR2 SNEGSKA (reference sequence). V was clipped by 0 bases and J by 12 bases, with 17 bases between them. The CDR3 totals 13 residues. CDR3 loop: CSARDEGGLSTFF. CDR3 DNA: TGCAGTGCTAGAGATGAAGGAGGGTTGTCGACTTTCTTT.

The J gene is TRBJ1-1, the V gene TRBV28; 7 bases map to TRBD1. Germline assignment: CDR1 MDHEN and CDR2 SYDVKM. Trimming took 2 bases from V and 9 from J; bases not matched to a gene: 18. This CDR3 is built from 17 residues. The CDR3, as DNA: TGTGCCAGCAGTTTAGACAGGGTTATCGGACCATCTGAAAAAGCTTTCTTT. This translates into CASSLDRVIGPSEKAFF. The full variable domain, with the rest looked up from reference TRBV28 and TRBJ1-1, is DVKVTQSSRYLVKRTGEKVFLECVQDMDHENMFWYRQDPGLGLRLIYFSYDVKMKEKGDIPEGYSVSREKKERFSLILESASTNQTSMYLCASSLDRVIGPSEKAFFGQGTRLTVV.

This clonotype was counted only a few times. In DNA form, the CDR3 reads TGCGCCAGCAGTGATCTACAGGGGACACATACTAACTATGGCTACACCTTC. The encoded protein is CASSDLQGTHTNYGYTF. This sequence joins TRBV10-2 and TRBJ1-2; 7 nucleotides match TRBD1. The V gene's germline CDR1 is WSHSY and CDR2 SAAADI. This CDR3 has 17 residues. V shed 3 bases and J 0 bases; nucleotides not matched to a gene: 10.

This clonotype was counted between two and nine times. The chain carries TRBV7-2 and TRBJ1-4; D gene ambiguous. Looked up from germline, CDR1 is SGHTA and CDR2 is FQGNSA. With 3 bases removed from V and 0 bases from J, the gap between germline ends came to 5 bases. CDR3 length: 14 residues. Here the CDR3 DNA reads TGTGCCAGCAGCTTGGATGCAACTAATGAAAAACTGTTTTTT. Protein sequence: CASSLDATNEKLFF.

This clonotype was detected only a few times. The chain joins TRBV11-2 to TRBJ2-5, with 7 nucleotides matching TRBD2. The V gene's germline CDR1 is SGHAT and CDR2 FQNNGV. V dropped 5 bases and J dropped 1; count of bases not matched to a gene: 13. The CDR3 is 17 residues long. CDR3 in DNA: TGTGCCAGCAGCCCTCTACGCCTGGGGGGGGGCCAAGAGACCCAGTACTTC. Its protein is CASSPLRLGGGQETQYF.

This clonotype was seen more than once but under ten times. The genes are TRBV18 and TRBJ2-2; weak D call: TRBD2 (5 bases). The germline V and J ends were trimmed by 10 bases and 4 bases, with 16 bases remaining between them. CDR1 KGHSH and CDR2 LQKENI come from the germline V gene. The CDR3 sequence is 14 residues long. CDR3 loop: CATLVAGSTGELFF. CDR3 in DNA: TGTGCCACTCTCGTCGCGGGCAGCACCGGGGAGCTGTTTTTT.

This clonotype came up many times. V usage is TRBV20-1 and J usage is TRBJ2-3; 10 positions agree with TRBD2. V lost 3 bases and J lost 4; bases outside the gene matches: 16. Germline V gives CDR1 DFQATT, CDR2 SNEGSKA (reference sequence). The CDR3 is made up of 18 amino acids. The CDR3 bases are TGCAGTGCTAGGGTTGCCCAGCGGGGGGGCCAGTCTGCAGATACGCAGTATTTT. Translating it yields CSARVAQRGGQSADTQYF.

This clonotype was picked up a small number of times. This chain joins TRBV7-2 and TRBJ2-5; TRBD2 matches at 9 bases. Trimming took 0 bases from V and 1 from J; bases not matched to a gene: 3. Germline-derived CDR1 and CDR2 are SGHTA and FQGNSA. CDR3 length: 16 residues. The CDR3 DNA reads as TGTGCCAGCAGCTTAGCAGTAGCGGGGGCCCAAGAGACCCAGTACTTC. It encodes CASSLAVAGAQETQYF. The whole variable domain, filled in from reference TRBV7-2 and TRBJ2-5, reads GAGVSQSPSNKVTEKGKDVELRCDPISGHTALYWYRQSLGQGLEFLIYFQGNSAPDKSGLPSDRFSAERTGGSVSTLTIQRTQQEDSAVYLCASSLAVAGAQETQYFGPGTRLLVL.

This clonotype came up many times. The rearrangement links TRBV7-6 to TRBJ2-3; 11 bases agree with TRBD2. The CDR3 covers 16 residues. Per germline, CDR1 SGHVS and CDR2 FNYEAQ. V lost 5 bases, J lost 0 bases, and 4 bases stayed unmatched. CDR3 sequence: CASSVGLAESTDTQYF. The DNA for the CDR3 is TGTGCCAGCAGCGTGGGACTAGCGGAAAGCACAGATACGCAGTATTTT.

There are many counts of this clonotype. The rearrangement links TRBV12-3 or TRBV12-4 to TRBJ2-5; no firm D call. The CDR3 runs 16 residues. Between the trimmed V and J ends, which lost 3 bases and 5 bases, there was a span of 19 bases. CDR3 DNA: TGTGCCAGCAGTTTCGATATTCTGGAGCGCCGGGAGACCCAGTACTTC. Amino acids: CASSFDILERRETQYF.

This clonotype was observed a few times. The rearrangement joins TRBV6-5 to TRBJ2-5; 9 bases fit TRBD1. The CDR3 loop spans 16 amino acids. CDR1 and CDR2 from the germline V gene are MNHEY and SVGAGI. The V segment lost 3 bases and the J segment 4 bases; nucleotides outside the gene matches: 9. The CDR3 DNA follows: TGTGCCAGCAGTTATTCGGGGACAGGGCTTGCAGAGACCCAGTACTTC. It codes for CASSYSGTGLAETQYF.

This clonotype has only a few counts. The rearrangement joins TRBV12-3 or TRBV12-4 to TRBJ1-5; possibly TRBD1 for D (6 bases). The CDR3 is 12 amino acids. V was shortened by 6 bases and J by 8 bases, with 11 bases between the two germline ends. CDR3 sequence (DNA): TGTGCCAGCAGCTCAGGGGAGGAGCCCCAGCATTTT. Residues: CASSSGEEPQHF.

In its sample, this clonotype was seen a few times. The V call is TRBV5-1, the J call TRBJ2-7, with a possible D match to TRBD1 (6 bases). CDR3 length: 14 residues. V was pared by 0 bases and J by 3 bases, with 10 bases between. CDR1 is SGHRS, CDR2 YFSETQ, per germline. CDR3 amino acids: CASSLDPGVYEQYV. CDR3 DNA: TGCGCCAGCAGCTTGGACCCAGGGGTCTACGAGCAGTACGTC.

The genes are TRBV11-2 and TRBJ1-4; D unresolved. Between the trimmed V and J ends, which lost 1 base and 7 bases, there was a span of 4 bases. CDR3 size: 12 residues. Germline CDR1 is SGHAT and CDR2 is FQNNGV. DNA for the CDR3: TGTGCCAGCAGCTTAGTAGTTGAAAAACTGTTTTTT. Amino acids: CASSLVVEKLFF. Full variable domain (outside the CDR3, taken from reference TRBV11-2 and TRBJ1-4): EAGVAQSPRYKIIEKRQSVAFWCNPISGHATLYWYQQILGQGPKLLIQFQNNGVVDDSQLPKDRFSAERLKGVDSTLKIQPAKLEDSAVYLCASSLVVEKLFFGSGTQLSVL.